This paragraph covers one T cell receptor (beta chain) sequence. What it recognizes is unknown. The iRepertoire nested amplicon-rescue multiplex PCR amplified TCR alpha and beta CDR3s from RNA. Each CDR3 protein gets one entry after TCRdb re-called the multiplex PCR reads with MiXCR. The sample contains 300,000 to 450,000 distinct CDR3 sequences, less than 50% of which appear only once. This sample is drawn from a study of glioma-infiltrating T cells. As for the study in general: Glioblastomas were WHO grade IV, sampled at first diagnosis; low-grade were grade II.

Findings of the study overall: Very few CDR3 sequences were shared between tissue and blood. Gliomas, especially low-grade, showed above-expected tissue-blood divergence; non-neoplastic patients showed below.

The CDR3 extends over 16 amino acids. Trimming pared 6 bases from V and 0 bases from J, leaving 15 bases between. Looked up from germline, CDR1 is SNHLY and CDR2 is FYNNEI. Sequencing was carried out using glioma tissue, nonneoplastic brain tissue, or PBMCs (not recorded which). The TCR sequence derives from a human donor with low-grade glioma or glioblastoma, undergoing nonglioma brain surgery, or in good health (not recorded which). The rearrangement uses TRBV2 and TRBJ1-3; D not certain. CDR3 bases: TGTGCCAGCAGGAGCGGGGTCCGAAGCTCTGGAAACACCATATATTTT. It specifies CASRSGVRSSGNTIYF.